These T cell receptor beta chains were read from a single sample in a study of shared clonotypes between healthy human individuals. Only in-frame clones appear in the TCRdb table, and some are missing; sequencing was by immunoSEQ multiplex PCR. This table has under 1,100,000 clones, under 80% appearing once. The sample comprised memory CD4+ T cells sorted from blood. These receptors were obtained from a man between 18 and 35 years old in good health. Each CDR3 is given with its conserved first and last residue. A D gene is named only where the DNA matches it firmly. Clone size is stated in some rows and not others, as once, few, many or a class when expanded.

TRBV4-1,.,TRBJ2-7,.,TGCGCCAGCAGCCAAGATGGGAGAGGGCAGTACTTC,CASSQDGRGQYF
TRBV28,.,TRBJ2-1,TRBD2,TGTGCCAGCTGGGGCGGGGGGTACAATGAGCAGTTCTTC,CASWGGGYNEQFF
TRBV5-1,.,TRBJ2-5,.,TGCGCCAGCAGCTTGCAGGGGGGGCTCCAAGAGACCCAGTACTTC,CASSLQGGLQETQYF
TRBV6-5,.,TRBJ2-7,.,TGTGCCAGCAGTTTTAGTAGTTTCAACGAGCAGTACTTC,CASSFSSFNEQYF
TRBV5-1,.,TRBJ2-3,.,TGCGCCAGCAGCTTGTCTACACCCCCAGATACGCAGTATTTT,CASSLSTPPDTQYF
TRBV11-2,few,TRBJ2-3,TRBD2,TGTGCCAGCAGTTTCCTAGCGGGAGCAGGCACAGATACGCAGTATTTT,CASSFLAGAGTDTQYF
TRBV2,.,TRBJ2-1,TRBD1,TGTGCCATTCAAGCCACAGGGGCGGCCTACAATGAGCAGTTCTTC,CAIQATGAAYNEQFF
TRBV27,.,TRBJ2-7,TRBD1,TGTGCCAGCAGATTTAATCTGGGGACAGGCGAGCAGTACTTC,CASRFNLGTGEQYF
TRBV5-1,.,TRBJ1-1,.,TGCGCCAGCAGCCCGGAGGGGAGGAGGGGCACTGAAGCTTTCTTT,CASSPEGRRGTEAFF
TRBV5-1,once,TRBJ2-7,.,TGCGCCAGCAGCTACGGGTTTACCTACGAGCAGTACTTC,CASSYGFTYEQYF
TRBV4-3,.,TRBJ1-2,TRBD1,TGCGCCAGCAGCCAAGATAAGGGGACAGGGTCTGGCTACACCTTC,CASSQDKGTGSGYTF
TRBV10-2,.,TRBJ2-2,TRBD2,TGCGCCAGCAGTGTGTCTAGCGGGGGGGCCAGGGAGCTGTTTTTT,CASSVSSGGARELFF
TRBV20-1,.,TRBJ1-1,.,TGCAGTGCTAGAGATTTGGCTGAAGCTTTCTTT,CSARDLAEAFF
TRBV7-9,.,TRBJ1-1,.,TGTGCCAGCAGCCCCCCAGGGGTGGTCACTGAAGCTTTCTTT,CASSPPGVVTEAFF
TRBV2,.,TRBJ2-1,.,TGTGCCAGCAGTTCCAGGGGAAGCTCCTACAATGAGCAGTTCTTC,CASSSRGSSYNEQFF
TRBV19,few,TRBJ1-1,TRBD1,TGTGCCAGTACCTCGGGACAGTCCCTTGAAGCTTTCTTT,CASTSGQSLEAFF
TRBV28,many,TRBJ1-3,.,TGTGCCAGCAGTTTCACGGGAACAGGAAACACCATATATTTT,CASSFTGTGNTIYF
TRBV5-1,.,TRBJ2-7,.,TGCGCCAGCAGCTTGCAACCGCTCTACGAGCAGTACTTC,CASSLQPLYEQYF
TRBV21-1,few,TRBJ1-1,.,TGTGCCAGGCGGGACAGATGTTATCCTGAAGCTTTCTTT,CARRDRCYPEAFF
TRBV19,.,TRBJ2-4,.,TGTGCCAGTAGTATAGTCTGGTTAGCCAAAAACATTCAGTACTTC,CASSIVWLAKNIQYF
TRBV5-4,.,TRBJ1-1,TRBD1,TGTGCCAGCAGCCGGGACAGTATGAACACTGAAGCTTTCTTT,CASSRDSMNTEAFF
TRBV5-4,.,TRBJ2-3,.,TGTGCCAGCAGCTTGAACGACCAATCCACAGATACGCAGTATTTT,CASSLNDQSTDTQYF
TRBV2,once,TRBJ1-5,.,TGTGCCAGCAGTGGGACGGCCAGCAATCAGCCCCAGCATTTT,CASSGTASNQPQHF
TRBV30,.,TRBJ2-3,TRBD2,TGTGCCTGGAGTCTGGGACTAGCGGGAGGAACAGATACGCAGTATTTT,CAWSLGLAGGTDTQYF
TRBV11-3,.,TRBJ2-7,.,TGTGCCAGCAGCCTAGGACCCGGGTCCTACGAGCAGTACTTC,CASSLGPGSYEQYF
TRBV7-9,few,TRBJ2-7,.,TGTGCCAGCAGGCACAGGGCCAGCTCCTACGAGCAGTACTTC,CASRHRASSYEQYF
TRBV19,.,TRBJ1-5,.,TGTGCCACCAAATTCGGATATAGCAATCAGCCCCAGCATTTT,CATKFGYSNQPQHF
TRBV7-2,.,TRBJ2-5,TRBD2,TGTGCCAGCAGCCATGGTATAGCGGGGGCCCCCGGGGAGACCCAGTACTTC,CASSHGIAGAPGETQYF
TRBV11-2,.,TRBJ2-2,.,TGTGCCAGCAGCTTAGACCCGGGGGCAAGGGCCGGGGAGCTGTTTTTT,CASSLDPGARAGELFF
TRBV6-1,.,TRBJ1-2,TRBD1,TGTGCCAGCAGTGTCCGGGACAGGGGAAGTTCCTATGGCTACACCTTC,CASSVRDRGSSYGYTF
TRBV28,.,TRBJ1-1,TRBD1,TGTGCCAGCACCAGAGGGGGCATCACTGAAGCTTTCTTT,CASTRGGITEAFF
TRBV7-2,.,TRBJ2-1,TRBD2,TGTGCCAGCAGCGCGAGACTAGCGGGGGTTAATGAGCAGTTCTTC,CASSARLAGVNEQFF
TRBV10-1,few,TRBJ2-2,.,TGCGCCAGCAGTGAGGGTGGGACGGTCACCGGGGAGCTGTTTTTT,CASSEGGTVTGELFF
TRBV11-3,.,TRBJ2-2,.,TGTGCCAGCAGCCCATCGTGGGGAAACGCGAACACCGGGGAGCTGTTTTTT,CASSPSWGNANTGELFF
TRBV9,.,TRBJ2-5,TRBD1,TGTGCCAGCAGCCTGGACAGGGGAGGCCAAGAGACCCAGTACTTC,CASSLDRGGQETQYF
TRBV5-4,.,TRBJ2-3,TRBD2,TGTGCCAGCAGCCTCCCGGGGGGGGTGACAGATACGCAGTATTTT,CASSLPGGVTDTQYF
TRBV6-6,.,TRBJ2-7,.,TGTGCCAGCAGTTACAAAGGCAGTCCCTACGAGCAGTACTTC,CASSYKGSPYEQYF
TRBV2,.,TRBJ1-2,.,TGTGCCAGCAGGACCCTCGGGACGTTCTATGGCTACACCTTC,CASRTLGTFYGYTF
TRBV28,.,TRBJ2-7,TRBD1,TGTGCCACCGCCGGGACAGGGAGCTCCTACGAGCAGTACTTC,CATAGTGSSYEQYF
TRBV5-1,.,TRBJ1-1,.,TGCGCCAGCAGCTCCACAGGGAGTAGTCACACTGAAGCTTTCTTT,CASSSTGSSHTEAFF
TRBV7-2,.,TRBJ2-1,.,TGTGCTGTGAGGGGGGGCGATGTCTCCTACAATGAGCAGTTCTTC,CAVRGGDVSYNEQFF
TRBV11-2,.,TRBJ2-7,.,TGTGCCAGCAGCTTAGATTCCGGTATGCGCGAGCAGTACTTC,CASSLDSGMREQYF
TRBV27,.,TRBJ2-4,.,TGTGCCAGCAGTTTAAGGGCCAAAAACATTCAGTACTTC,CASSLRAKNIQYF
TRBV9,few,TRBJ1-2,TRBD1,TGTGCCAGCAGTAGACAGGGTGGCTACACCTTC,CASSRQGGYTF
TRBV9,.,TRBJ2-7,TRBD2,TGTGCCAGCAGCTATTCCGGGACTAGCTCCCCAGGCGACGAGCAGTACTTC,CASSYSGTSSPGDEQYF
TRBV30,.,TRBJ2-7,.,TGTGCCTGGAGCAGGACGAACTACGAGCAGTACTTC,CAWSRTNYEQYF
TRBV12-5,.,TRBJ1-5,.,TGTGCTAGTGGTTTGGTAAAGGCAATTACTTCAAACAATCAGCCCCAGCATTTT,CASGLVKAITSNNQPQHF
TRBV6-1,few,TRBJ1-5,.,TGTGCCAGCAGGGCTGAAAACCAGCCCCAGCATTTT,CASRAENQPQHF
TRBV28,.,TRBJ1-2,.,TGTGCCAGCAGTTTCGGTGGGGAGTATGGCTACACCTTC,CASSFGGEYGYTF
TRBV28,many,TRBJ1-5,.,TGTGCCAGCAGGGCCCGGGACGGTTCGTATGGAAGGCCCCAGCATTTT,CASRARDGSYGRPQHF
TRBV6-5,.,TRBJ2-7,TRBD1,TGTGCCAGCAGTTACTCGGGACAGGGCCCCTACGAGCAGTACTTC,CASSYSGQGPYEQYF
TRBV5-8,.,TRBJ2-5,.,TGTGCCAGCAGCTTGGGGAAGACCCAGTACTTC,CASSLGKTQYF
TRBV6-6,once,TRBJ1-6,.,TGTGCCAGCAGTTCTCTGGATCATAATTCACCCCTCCACTTT,CASSSLDHNSPLHF
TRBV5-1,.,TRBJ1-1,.,TGCGCCAGCAGCTTGAGTACAGGGAACACTGAAGCTTTCTTT,CASSLSTGNTEAFF
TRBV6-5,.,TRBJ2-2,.,TGTGCCAGCAGTTACTTGGCTAGCACCGGGGAGCTGTTTTTT,CASSYLASTGELFF
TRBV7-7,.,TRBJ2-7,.,TGTGCTAGCAGCCCCACGGGGGGCCCGCCCTACGAGCAGTACTTC,CASSPTGGPPYEQYF
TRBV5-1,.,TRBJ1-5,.,TGCGCCAGCAGCTTGGCAGGGATGCTCAATCAGCCCCAGCATTTT,CASSLAGMLNQPQHF
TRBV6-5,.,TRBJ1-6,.,TGTGCCACCCGCTCACGATCGTATAATTCACCCCTCCACTTT,CATRSRSYNSPLHF
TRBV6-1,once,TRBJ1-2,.,TGTGCCAGCAGTGATGTAGCCCGGTATGGCTACACCTTC,CASSDVARYGYTF